Included here is one T cell receptor beta chain sequence, with context. About 90 million PBMCs per unsorted sample were used for genomic DNA. These data belong to a study of shared clonotypes between healthy human individuals. Deep-level assay runs were performed. Each cell subset's genomic DNA was divided evenly among several immunoSEQ plates. Sequencing used immunoSEQ multiplex PCR; TCRdb keeps in-frame clones, though not all of them. Of under 600,000 clones in the sample, roughly 72% were seen once. Germline-derived CDR1 and CDR2 are LNHDA and SQIVND (reference sequence). J lost 3 bases, V lost 1 base, and 5 bases had no gene match. This CDR3 is built from 15 residues.

The chain uses TRBV19 and TRBJ2-7; 8 nucleotides align to TRBD2. The source of this sequence is a middle-aged woman in good health. Some clones in this sample may be carry-over from other donors' samples. Sequencing was carried out using PBMCs. DNA for the CDR3: TGTGCCAGTAGTATAGGAGCTAGCGGGCACTACGAGCAGTACTTC. The encoded protein is CASSIGASGHYEQYF.